This is a list of T cell receptor beta chains from one sample in a study of T cells in Graves' hyperthyroidism and ophthalmopathy. In TCRdb, the multiplex PCR reads were re-called with MiXCR into one record per CDR3 protein. The sample holds approximately 620,000 distinct CDR3 sequences, around 15% seen once. Sequencing was carried out using blood. The source is a woman in her thirties or forties with Graves' ophthalmopathy. Both conserved end residues are trimmed from each CDR3. A D gene is named only where the DNA matches it firmly.

v_gene,d_gene,j_gene,CDR3aa
TRBV5-1,TRBD1,TRBJ2-1,ASSLVGTAHREQF
TRBV20-1,TRBD2,TRBJ2-5,SARPTSGGTQETQY
TRBV7-8,.,TRBJ1-3,ASRDGSGNTIY
TRBV18,.,TRBJ1-4,ASSLKLPATNEKLF
TRBV12-3/TRBV12-4,TRBD1,TRBJ1-4,ASNARDRQGNEKLF
TRBV7-2,TRBD1,TRBJ1-5,ASSLQGAYSNQPQH
TRBV19,.,TRBJ2-2,ASSIVPGPITGELF
TRBV7-6,TRBD1,TRBJ2-2,ASSLISGTGDYTGELF
TRBV12-3/TRBV12-4,TRBD1,TRBJ1-1,ASTLGQGSNTEAF
TRBV20-1,.,TRBJ1-3,SAKATGNTIY
TRBV4-1,TRBD2,TRBJ2-7,ASSPGGGRSYEQY
TRBV20-1,TRBD2,TRBJ2-7,SAPGLAGYEQY
TRBV11-2,.,TRBJ2-6,ASSYLPRTSSGANVLT
TRBV5-1,.,TRBJ1-6,ASSLADGSAPLH
TRBV5-4,.,TRBJ2-4,ASSLDRENIQY
TRBV6-1,TRBD2,TRBJ2-7,ASSYPTSAAYEQY
TRBV20-1,.,TRBJ2-3,SAEPLLDTQY
TRBV20-1,.,TRBJ2-5,SARVLGWETQY
TRBV2,TRBD1,TRBJ1-5,ASSEGEGAINQPQH
TRBV29-1,.,TRBJ1-2,SVAQGLSHPDGGYT
TRBV29-1,.,TRBJ1-2,SVGGGWGEDYGYT
TRBV2,.,TRBJ1-2,ASSRQDYGYT
TRBV6-5,.,TRBJ1-3,ASSYSNGGAGNTIY
TRBV3-1,.,TRBJ1-1,ASSHHTARGTEAF
TRBV20-1,TRBD1,TRBJ1-5,SAIQGAKDQPQH
TRBV27,.,TRBJ1-3,ASSPILRGDPVNTIY
TRBV12-3/TRBV12-4,.,TRBJ2-3,ASSLELILTDTQY
TRBV10-3,.,TRBJ1-1,AISPPKGEAF
TRBV6-5,.,TRBJ2-3,ASNRGKENTDTQY
TRBV7-2,.,TRBJ1-2,ASSLPGFARNYGYT
TRBV11-2,.,TRBJ1-2,ASSFADAYGYT
TRBV20-1,TRBD2,TRBJ2-5,SAETSGPETQY
TRBV13,.,TRBJ1-2,ASSPDSARGYT
TRBV20-1,TRBD2,TRBJ2-5,SARGLAGGTKTQY
TRBV7-8,.,TRBJ2-7,ASSWTFYEQY